The 7 T cell receptor beta chains listed next were all sequenced from one sample in a study of regulatory T cells in long-lasting Graves disease. Time point defined: newly diagnosed GD, antithyroid drugs for less than 3 months. PBMC RNA was the source of the TCR library. Relying on iRepertoire HTBI primers and Arm-PCR of CDR3 regions, the team built TCR beta libraries. TCRdb redid the calling of the multiplex PCR reads with MiXCR, one entry per CDR3 protein. The sample includes 200,000 to 250,000 distinct CDR3 sequences, roughly 21% seen only once; the top ten take about 15%. The sequenced sample was peripheral blood mononuclear cells (PBMCs), obtained at new diagnosis, from a patient treated with antithyroid drugs. All receptors come from a female donor with Graves disease.

The chain is built from TRBV20-1 and TRBJ1-2; D is uncertain. The CDR3 has 12 residues. Per germline, CDR1 DFQATT and CDR2 SNEGSKA (reference sequence). V was shortened by 3 bases and J by 1 base, with 6 bases between the two germline ends. CDR3 sequence: CSASALNYGYTF. In DNA, the CDR3 is TGCAGTGCTAGCGCCCTTAACTATGGCTACACCTTC.

The sample holds many counts of this clonotype. This chain links TRBV7-8 with TRBJ2-7; no clear D gene. Between the trimmed V and J ends, which lost 3 bases and 3 bases, there was a span of 9 bases. This CDR3 region has 13 residues. Germline CDR1 reads SGHVS; CDR2 reads FQNEAQ. CDR3 loop: CASSFGRSYEQYF. For the CDR3, the DNA is TGTGCCAGCAGCTTTGGTCGGAGCTACGAGCAGTACTTC.

In its sample, this clonotype was seen many times. CDR3 amino acids: CASSSGLGSISGNTIYF. The CDR3 DNA reads TGTGCCAGCAGCTCGGGACTTGGGTCGATCTCTGGAAACACCATATATTTT. The gene calls are TRBV7-2 and TRBJ1-3, with D maybe TRBD1 (5 bases). CDR3 length: 17 residues. V shed 4 bases and J shed 0 bases, with 16 bases lying between them. CDR1 and CDR2 (germline): SGHTA, FQGNSA.

In its sample, this clonotype was seen once. This rearrangement joins TRBV20-1 to TRBJ2-7, with 8 bases fitting TRBD1. V lost 6 bases and J lost 6; bases outside the gene matches: 13. CDR1 DFQATT and CDR2 SNEGSKA come from the germline V gene (reference sequence). The CDR3 covers 14 residues. The CDR3: CSAPMGQDTSEQYF. The CDR3, as DNA: TGCAGTGCCCCCATGGGACAGGACACCTCCGAGCAGTACTTC.

The chain recombines TRBV20-1 with TRBJ1-2, with TRBD1 matching 9 bases. Unmatched junction bases numbered 5, after V lost 1 base and J lost 8 bases. Germline loops: CDR1 DFQATT, CDR2 SNEGSKA (reference sequence). The CDR3 length is 13 residues. The CDR3 DNA is TGCAGTGCTAGAGTCAGACAGGGGGTGGGCTACACCTTC. This translates into CSARVRQGVGYTF.

This clonotype has a count of ten or more. The chain combines TRBV29-1 with TRBJ2-2; TRBD1 is a possible D gene (5 bases). Germline CDR1 and CDR2: SQVTM and ANQGSEA. Deletions cut 4 bases from V and 3 bases from J, with 6 bases between. CDR3 size: 12 residues. The CDR3 region has the DNA TGCAGCGTTGTAGGGGACACCGGGGAGCTGTTTTTT. Encoded protein: CSVVGDTGELFF.

This clonotype was seen a single time. V usage is TRBV19 and J usage is TRBJ1-4; D is uncertain. The germline V gene encodes CDR1 LNHDA and CDR2 SQIVND (reference sequence). Trimming removed 3 bases at V and 7 bases at J, with 15 bases between. This CDR3 has 15 amino acids. The chain's CDR3 is CASSMVEVTVEKLFF. Written as DNA, the CDR3 is TGTGCCAGTAGTATGGTGGAGGTAACAGTTGAAAAACTGTTTTTT.